This record covers a single TCR beta chain. The antigen this receptor binds is unknown. One base away there is no much larger clone; base qualities are not given. This sample is drawn from a study of blood T cell repertoires in COVID-19 (dated by TCRdb to the early 2020s). Regarding the research as a whole: Collaborator samples came from the United States, Italy and Spain and covered acute and convalescent phases of COVID-19. The prospective study material was composed of cDNA or gDNA derived from T cells, B-cell-depleted T cells, or PBMCs. The dataset comprised deeply sampled blood TCRbeta repertoires from subjects exposed to, actively infected with, or recovered from COVID-19. A freely available public database, intended as a resource for researchers studying the immune response to SARS-CoV-2, is where the repertoires were released. Samples were obtained from the ongoing ImmuneRACE study (first 160 participants) and from approximately 1,200 subjects provided by 6 global collaborators. Sample metadata almost always included a de-identified subject ID, COVID-19 status, age in years and sex. Where HLA class I and class II types were available, the types were taken from metadata supplied by the sample provider, not from assay-based typing. What the work shows at the level of the full study, not this receptor alone: The amount of clinical and demographic metadata varied by source and participant and was provided uncurated.

The CDR3 measures 13 amino acids from cysteine to phenylalanine. The retained sequence is limited to the CDR3, 39 bases, with the frame set at the first base. From a lookup of the germline V gene (reference sequence), CDR1 and CDR2 are SGHNT and YYREEE. The germline V and J ends show losses of 7 bases and 0 bases respectively, and no gene match explains 3 bases of the junction. The collaborating institutions used their own protocols to collect whole blood in K2EDTA tubes. For TCRbeta analysis, collaborators shipped samples as frozen whole blood, isolated PBMCs, or DNA extracted from either of those sample types. TCRbeta CDR3 regions were amplified from genomic DNA using the immunoSEQ Assay, a bias-controlled multiplex PCR. The source study handled its data this way. The number of nucleated cells in each sample was estimated from the amplification of reference gene primers within the assay. To quantify the absolute abundance of each unique TCRbeta CDR3 rearrangement, sequence reads were collapsed and filtered. For each sample, productive Simpson clonality was calculated as the square root of Simpson's diversity index across productive rearrangements. The source is immuneACCESS, and TCRdb retained only in-frame sequences with V and J called. Part of the clones is not carried over; for the studies checked, unresolved V genes explain less than half of this, and the remainder is unexplained. The V and J calls and clone size are taken from that table; D and trimming were inferred from the DNA. A total of about 35,000 clones appear in this sample, more than 75% of them only once. The top ten hold 40% to 50% of the sample.

The rearrangement joined TRBV5-4 to TRBJ2-7; 8 of the junction bases match TRBD2. This sequence originates from an elderly man with active or convalescent COVID-19. The sample comprised peripheral blood. The CDR3 region reads CASGSGSSYEQYF. The nucleotide sequence is given as TGTGCCAGCGGAAGCGGGAGCTCCTACGAGCAGTACTTC.